What follows are 22 T cell receptor beta chains derived from one specimen sequenced in a study of cytomegalovirus exposure and HLA in healthy donors. It was with 60 Vbeta and 13 Jbeta primers that the PCR ran. Measured with immunoSEQ multiplex PCR; TCRdb has only the in-frame clones, and not every one. The repertoire holds roughly 89,000 clones, with about 75% as singletons. The sample was PBMCs. The source is a man aged 25 to 40 in good health and CMV-seropositive.

V is TRBV6-5 and J is TRBJ2-7, with D tentatively TRBD1 (5 bases). CDR3 size: 16 residues. The V gene's germline CDR1 is MNHEY and CDR2 SVGAGI. Trimming took 0 bases from V and 4 from J, leaving 16 bases between them. CDR3 DNA: TGTGCCAGCAGTTACTCGAGGACACCGACTCCTTACGAGCAGTACTTC. This translates into CASSYSRTPTPYEQYF.

This clone was picked up one time. The chain employs TRBV19 and TRBJ2-7; TRBD1 matches at 8 bases. With 5 bases clipped from V and 4 bases from J, the junction kept 4 bases outside the gene matches. Germline assignment: CDR1 LNHDA and CDR2 SQIVND (reference sequence). The CDR3 loop spans 13 amino acids. Written as DNA, the CDR3 is TGTGCCAGTAGTCAGGGGGCAGCGTACGAGCAGTACTTC. This gives the protein CASSQGAAYEQYF. Complete variable domain (other parts from reference TRBV19 and TRBJ2-7): DGGITQSPKYLFRKEGQNVTLSCEQNLNHDAMYWYRQDPGQGLRLIYYSQIVNDFQKGDIAEGYSVSREKKESFPLTVTSAQKNPTAFYLCASSQGAAYEQYFGPGTRLTVT.

Details on this clone: At the DNA level, this CDR3 is encoded by other sequences in the same sample as well. The rearrangement joins TRBV4-1 to TRBJ1-5; D gene ambiguous. Germline V gives CDR1 MGHRA, CDR2 YSYEKL. V was shortened by 0 bases and J by 2 bases, with 5 bases between the two germline ends. The length of the CDR3 is 14 residues. The CDR3 coding sequence is TGCGCCAGCAGCCAAGACCGGGGCAATCAGCCCCAGCATTTT. This codes for CASSQDRGNQPQHF.

The J gene is TRBJ2-3, the V gene TRBV21-1; the table gives TRBD1 as D, unverified against the DNA. TRBV21-1 corresponds to a pseudogene. The CDR3 consists of 17 residues. CDR3 bases: TGTGCCAGCAGCGCCTACGCTACGGGACACTGCTCAGATACGCAGTATTTT. Its translation is CASSAYATGHCSDTQYF.

This clone was recorded once. V gene TRBV19 combines with J gene TRBJ1-1; unclear D gene. CDR1 and CDR2 (germline): LNHDA, SQIVND (reference sequence). V was cut by 6 bases and J by 3 bases, with 14 bases left in between. The CDR3 covers 14 residues. Here the CDR3 DNA reads TGTGCCAGTAGAAAGTGGTTAGCGGACACTGAAGCTTTCTTT. Amino acids: CASRKWLADTEAFF.

This clone was counted a single time. The CDR3 protein is CASSLGRASYEQYF. The CDR3 DNA reads TGTGCCAGCAGCTTGGGCAGGGCCTCCTACGAGCAGTACTTC. The chain links TRBV7-2 to TRBJ2-7, with D possibly TRBD1 on 5 matching bases. Trimming pared 3 bases from V and 0 bases from J, leaving 9 bases between. The germline CDR1 and CDR2 sequences are SGHTA and FQGNSA. The CDR3 loop spans 14 amino acids.

The chain carries TRBV9 and TRBJ2-7; no firm D call. The CDR3 covers 12 residues. The germline gives CDR1 SGDLS, CDR2 YYNGEE. With 1 base removed from V and 6 bases from J, the gap between germline ends came to 8 bases. The CDR3 DNA reads TGTGCCAGCAGCGTAAGCTTCGGCGAGCAGTACTTC. Its translation is CASSVSFGEQYF.

V and J are TRBV5-6 and TRBJ2-1; 8 bases fit TRBD2. This CDR3 region has 14 residues. J gave up 7 bases and V 0 bases, and 3 bases lay outside the gene matches. Germline CDR1 and CDR2: SGHDT and YYEEEE. CDR3 region: CASSLGPSGNEQFF. In DNA form, the CDR3 reads TGTGCCAGCAGCTTGGGTCCTAGCGGGAATGAGCAGTTCTTC.

This chain connects TRBV5-6 to TRBJ1-1, with D unclear. This CDR3 comprises 13 residues. The germline gives CDR1 SGHDT, CDR2 YYEEEE. Trimming removed 2 bases from V and 6 bases from J, with 11 bases in between. The CDR3, as DNA: TGTGCCAGCAGCTTCCAGGCTAACGCTGAAGCTTTCTTT. Translation: CASSFQANAEAFF.

The chain links TRBV11-2 to TRBJ2-5; 11 nucleotides line up with TRBD1. V was pared by 5 bases and J by 5 bases, with 7 bases of the junction left unmatched. From germline, CDR1 is SGHAT and CDR2 FQNNGV. This CDR3 region has 15 residues. The CDR3 loop reads CASSPRDRGTETQYF. CDR3 sequence (DNA): TGTGCCAGCAGCCCCCGGGACAGGGGGACGGAGACCCAGTACTTC.

This chain connects TRBV14 to TRBJ2-3; D is uncertain. Germline lookup yields CDR1 SGHDN and CDR2 FVKESK. CDR3 length: 17 amino acids. The V and J ends lost 2 bases and 4 bases respectively, with 19 bases between them. CDR3 sequence: CASSQSSGFLNSDTQYF. DNA of the CDR3: TGTGCCAGCAGCCAATCCTCAGGATTCCTCAACTCAGATACGCAGTATTTT. The full variable domain, its missing parts supplied by reference TRBV14 and TRBJ2-3, is EAGVTQFPSHSVIEKGQTVTLRCDPISGHDNLYWYRRVMGKEIKFLLHFVKESKQDESGMPNNRFLAERTGGTYSTLKVQPAELEDSGVYFCASSQSSGFLNSDTQYFGPGTRLTVL.

This clone was detected a few times. The chain joins TRBV6-5 to TRBJ1-4, with D possibly being TRBD1 (5 bases). V was shortened by 5 bases and J by 4 bases, with 8 bases between the two germline ends. Germline CDR1 reads MNHEY; CDR2 reads SVGAGI. This CDR3 is built from 13 residues. The CDR3 reads CASSKQVNEKLFF. Written as DNA, the CDR3 is TGTGCCAGCAGTAAACAGGTTAATGAAAAACTGTTTTTT.

In this sample, this clone turned up a few times. V and J are TRBV27 and TRBJ2-1; 7 bases match TRBD2. J gave up 4 bases and V 6 bases, and 6 bases lay outside the gene matches. This CDR3 is built from 14 residues. Germline lookup yields CDR1 MNHEY and CDR2 SMNVEV (reference sequence). Written as DNA, the CDR3 is TGTGCCAGCAGCCGGGGGGACCTTTACAATGAGCAGTTCTTC. It specifies CASSRGDLYNEQFF.

The chain combines TRBV10-3 with TRBJ1-2; D is ambiguous. The CDR3 contains 13 residues. Germline CDR1 and CDR2: ENHRY and SYGVKD. V lost 0 bases, J lost 7 bases, and 9 bases lay in between. The CDR3 DNA reads TGTGCCATCAGTGAGTCCAGTTTTACTGGCTACACCTTC. This gives the protein CAISESSFTGYTF.

The genes are TRBV27 and TRBJ2-1; D uncertain. V dropped 5 bases and J dropped 5 bases, with 7 bases sitting between them. Germline V gene data show CDR1 as MNHEY and CDR2 as SMNVEV (reference sequence). The length of the CDR3 is 12 residues. CDR3: CASSPPNNEQFF. CDR3 coding DNA: TGTGCCAGCAGTCCCCCAAACAATGAGCAGTTCTTC.

V and J are TRBV6-1 and TRBJ2-2; D remains ambiguous. The CDR3 length is 14 residues. Per germline, CDR1 MNHNS and CDR2 SASEGT. V was shortened by 5 bases and J by 3 bases, with 10 bases between the two germline ends. Here the CDR3 reads CASSQLFDTGELFF. CDR3 nucleotides: TGTGCCAGCAGTCAGTTATTTGACACCGGGGAGCTGTTTTTT.

The chain combines TRBV25-1 with TRBJ2-3, with TRBD2 identical over 10 bases. The germline CDR1 and CDR2 sequences are MGHDK and SYGVNS. The CDR3 length is 18 residues. V lost 7 bases to trimming and J lost 1 base; unmatched junction nucleotides: 14. The DNA of the CDR3 is TGTGCCAGCAACGTAGCGGGGGGCTCGGGATACGGCACAGATACGCAGTATTTT. This translates into CASNVAGGSGYGTDTQYF.

The chain carries TRBV6-5 and TRBJ1-4; no reliable D call. V lost 2 bases, J lost 0 bases, and 7 bases lay in between. The CDR3 has 15 residues. Germline V gene data show CDR1 as MNHEY and CDR2 as SVGAGI. The CDR3 sequence is CASSYTGATNEKLFF. The CDR3 bases are TGTGCCAGCAGTTACACGGGAGCAACTAATGAAAAACTGTTTTTT.

This clone was counted a single time. V gene TRBV6-1 combines with J gene TRBJ1-3; D perhaps matches TRBD1 (6 bases). CDR3 length: 15 amino acids. V lost 7 bases and J 0 bases, leaving 13 bases between the germline ends. Germline lookup yields CDR1 MNHNS and CDR2 SASEGT. Written as DNA, the CDR3 is TGTGCCAGCACCACCGACAGGAGCTCTGGAAACACCATATATTTT. As protein: CASTTDRSSGNTIYF.

The chain employs TRBV7-6 and TRBJ1-1; D remains unclear. The CDR3 extends over 13 amino acids. The V gene lost 1 base and the J gene lost 6 bases, with 9 bases spanning the gap. Germline V gene data show CDR1 as SGHVS and CDR2 as FNYEAQ. CDR3 sequence (DNA): TGTGCCAGCAGCTTAGGGTCCCGGGCTGAAGCTTTCTTT. Its protein is CASSLGSRAEAFF.

The rearrangement joins TRBV30 to TRBJ1-4; D is unresolved. Per the germline V gene, CDR1 is GTSNPN and CDR2 is SVGIG (reference sequence). The CDR3 has 12 residues. V was shortened by 3 bases and J by 8 bases, with 10 bases between the two germline ends. The DNA for the CDR3 is TGTGCCTGGAGCCAATCCGGGGAAAAACTGTTTTTT. It is translated as CAWSQSGEKLFF.

J is TRBJ1-2 and V is TRBV7-9; D is unclear. The CDR3 spans 15 residues. Germline CDR1 SEHNR, CDR2 FQNEAQ (reference sequence). Trimming removed 1 base from V and 0 bases from J, with 9 bases in between. CDR3 sequence reads: CASSLGPGSNYGYTF. The CDR3 region has the DNA TGTGCCAGCAGCTTAGGCCCAGGATCTAACTATGGCTACACCTTC.